Each of the 2 T cell receptor beta chains below was sequenced from the same sample in a study of blood T cell repertoires in COVID-19 (dated by TCRdb to 2020 to 2022). The receptor library was made with the immunoSEQ multiplex PCR assay. Sourced from immuneACCESS, this table was stored by TCRdb with only in-frame sequences that have V and J called. A share of the clones is absent; for the studies checked, an unresolved V gene accounts for under half, and the remainder has no known explanation. In all, the sample holds about 390,000 clones, and approximately 90% of those were seen once. The ten largest account for around 10% of the sample. Sequencing used PBMCs or T cells enriched from blood (not recorded which). Receptors were obtained from a woman aged 50 to 60 who had recovered from COVID-19.

This clone was seen only once. The gene calls are TRBV19 and TRBJ1-1, with TRBD1 matching 7 bases. This CDR3 region has 12 residues. Trimming took 3 bases from V and 11 from J; bases not matched to a gene: 6. Germline assignment: CDR1 LNHDA and CDR2 SQIVND (reference sequence). The CDR3 reads CASSIQDRTAFF. CDR3 nucleotides: TGTGCCAGTAGTATCCAGGACAGGACGGCTTTCTTT.

The CDR3 region has the DNA TGTGCCAGCAGCTCCCAAGGAGGCACCGGGGAGCTGTTTTTT. This gives the protein CASSSQGGTGELFF. The V and J genes are TRBV11-3 and TRBJ2-2, with D possibly being TRBD2 (5 bases). Germline-derived CDR1 and CDR2 are SGHNT and YENEEA. This CDR3 comprises 14 residues. V was pared by 4 bases and J by 4 bases, with 10 bases between.